The sequence of this T cell receptor (beta chain) was determined in a study of cytomegalovirus exposure and HLA in healthy donors. Whole-study context: A subsequent analysis stated that the 120 or so validation repertoires were run on the same platform as the roughly 710 first-cohort repertoires.

Some clones are missing from TCRdb's copy, which holds only in-frame ones; the method was immunoSEQ multiplex PCR. Of 200,000 to 300,000 clones listed, about 87% are singletons. Note on this clone: Its antigen remains unidentified.

Germline V gene sequence: CDR1 MNHEY, CDR2 SMNVEV (reference sequence). J was trimmed by 1 base and V by 1 base; bases with no gene match: 3. CDR3 size: 15 residues. Regarding the study as a whole: Reportedly, diagnosis of cytomegalovirus status by the classifier showed high specificity and sensitivity. Among TCR beta chains, those listed as cytomegalovirus-associated numbered 164. A few CMV-associated chains proved CMV antigen-specific in vitro.

This clonotype originated in a young man in good health and CMV-seronegative. V usage is TRBV27 and J usage is TRBJ1-1; TRBD1 matches at 7 bases. Sequenced: PBMCs. CDR3 in amino acids: CASSLFEGANTEAFF. For the CDR3, the DNA is TGTGCCAGCAGTTTATTCGAGGGGGCGAACACTGAAGCTTTCTTT.